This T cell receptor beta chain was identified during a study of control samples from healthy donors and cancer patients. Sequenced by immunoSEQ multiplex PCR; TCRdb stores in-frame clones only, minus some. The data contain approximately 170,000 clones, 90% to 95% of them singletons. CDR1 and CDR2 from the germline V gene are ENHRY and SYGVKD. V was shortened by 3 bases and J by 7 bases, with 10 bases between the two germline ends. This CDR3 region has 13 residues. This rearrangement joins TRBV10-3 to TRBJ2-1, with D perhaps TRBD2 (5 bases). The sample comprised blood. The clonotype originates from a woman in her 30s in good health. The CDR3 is CAISDVTTNEQFF. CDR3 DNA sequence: TGTGCCATCAGTGATGTGACTACGAATGAGCAGTTCTTC.